The clone carrying this TCR beta chain was found a few times. Its antigen is undetermined. This record belongs to a study of T cell repertoires in cytomegalovirus infection. TCRdb recomputed calls from the reads with MiXCR, one row per CDR3 protein. The sample lists 150,000 or so distinct CDR3 sequences, approximately 5.9% seen once, with about a sixth in the top ten. CDR1 and CDR2 (germline): SQVTM, ANQGSEA. The CDR3 totals 12 residues. Trimming removed 5 bases from V and 6 bases from J, with 13 bases in between. The study's findings and limits: HLA-C-restricted CMV clonotypes gave the most frequent clonotype in two of eight donors.

The gene calls are TRBV29-1 and TRBJ2-5, with D maybe TRBD2 (6 bases). The sample comprised PBMCs. This TCR was recovered from a human donor in good health (CMV status not recorded). Some clones in this sample may be carry-over from other donors' samples. The CDR3 loop is CSVSTSQQTQYF. CDR3 nucleotides: TGCAGCGTTTCCACTAGCCAGCAGACCCAGTACTTC.